This is a list of T cell receptor beta chains from one sample in a study of T-cell memory formation after mild COVID-19. TCRdb re-called the 5' RACE reads through MiXCR, storing one row per CDR3 protein. Among fewer than 140,000 distinct CDR3 sequences, about 15% were seen once, and the ten largest hold 28%. Sequencing was performed on PBMCs or a T cell subset sorted from them (not recorded which). The source of these receptors is an adult woman who had mild COVID-19 (a few samples of this study predate the infection). Cell type and time point are not known. The conserved cysteine and the conserved F or W are not part of the CDR3 here. The listing skips clone size in some rows; elsewhere it reads once, few, many or a size class.

J: TRBJ1-2; length: 11; size: .; V: TRBV29-1; CDR3: SAQTGGHGGYT
J: TRBJ1-2; length: 13; size: few; V: TRBV4-1; CDR3: ASSQVYRGTGGYT
J: TRBJ1-4; length: 12; size: .; V: TRBV24-1; CDR3: ATSVPRGQGLEF
J: TRBJ2-1; length: 13; size: few; V: TRBV7-9; CDR3: ASSLAPSSYNEQF
J: TRBJ2-2; length: 14; size: few; V: TRBV20-1; CDR3: SASSALLAGAGELF
J: TRBJ1-1; length: 13; size: .; V: TRBV2; CDR3: ASSARTALNTEAF
J: TRBJ2-6; length: 14; size: .; V: TRBV10-3; CDR3: AISPGGLSGANVLT
J: TRBJ2-7; length: 12; size: .; V: TRBV5-5; CDR3: ASSLWTGTYEQY
J: TRBJ2-7; length: 15; size: few; V: TRBV4-1; CDR3: ASSQSLNPRGAYEQY
J: TRBJ1-4; length: 14; size: few; V: TRBV6-5; CDR3: ASSLTFGTYNEKLF
J: TRBJ2-1; length: 15; size: .; V: TRBV19; CDR3: ASTRMDGGSRSNEQF
J: TRBJ2-1; length: 17; size: .; V: TRBV29-1; CDR3: SVDSAPLQTSGGNNEQF
J: TRBJ1-2; length: 13; size: many; V: TRBV29-1; CDR3: SVDLSLTGDYGYT
J: TRBJ2-7; length: 15; size: few; V: TRBV7-9; CDR3: ASSLAMGRGRSYEQY
J: TRBJ1-1; length: 12; size: once; V: TRBV27; CDR3: ASSPRGINTEAF
J: TRBJ2-7; length: 13; size: few; V: TRBV7-9; CDR3: ASSFPFEGTYEQY
J: TRBJ2-1; length: 12; size: .; V: TRBV6-2/TRBV6-3; CDR3: ASSLLAGIDEQF
J: TRBJ2-7; length: 14; size: .; V: TRBV15; CDR3: ATSRGTGTLLMEQY
J: TRBJ2-3; length: 13; size: few; V: TRBV7-3; CDR3: ASSLTGGAADTQY
J: TRBJ2-3; length: 12; size: once; V: TRBV5-1; CDR3: ASSMSGLGDTQY
J: TRBJ1-2; length: 13; size: .; V: TRBV7-8; CDR3: ASSVGQRANYGYT
J: TRBJ2-3; length: 12; size: few; V: TRBV6-1; CDR3: ASIGRIYTDTQY
J: TRBJ1-1; length: 12; size: few; V: TRBV6-5; CDR3: ASSSGTQNTEAF
J: TRBJ2-3; length: 14; size: few; V: TRBV10-3; CDR3: AISEPGLTSTDTQY
J: TRBJ1-5; length: 13; size: .; V: TRBV20-1; CDR3: SALREHIPNQPQH
J: TRBJ2-7; length: 10; size: .; V: TRBV24-1; CDR3: ATSGTGDEQY
J: TRBJ2-7; length: 11; size: .; V: TRBV12-3/TRBV12-4; CDR3: ASTLGTGPLLY
J: TRBJ2-2; length: 12; size: .; V: TRBV12-3/TRBV12-4; CDR3: ASSLTGVTGELF
J: TRBJ1-1; length: 13; size: .; V: TRBV7-6; CDR3: ASSLGWDLNTEAF
J: TRBJ2-7; length: 15; size: .; V: TRBV4-1; CDR3: ASSQGGTGSLYYEQY
J: TRBJ2-5; length: 14; size: .; V: TRBV6-4; CDR3: ASSAPSLAAKETQY
J: TRBJ2-3; length: 15; size: few; V: TRBV12-5; CDR3: ASGLAQVGPGTDTQY
J: TRBJ2-1; length: 13; size: .; V: TRBV20-1; CDR3: SATSSGTSYNEQF
J: TRBJ2-7; length: 12; size: .; V: TRBV28; CDR3: ASSHSYSSYEQY
J: TRBJ1-4; length: 10; size: .; V: TRBV2; CDR3: ASSTGVEKLF
J: TRBJ2-7; length: 13; size: few; V: TRBV4-3; CDR3: ASSQDRGSRVEQY
J: TRBJ2-7; length: 11; size: few; V: TRBV5-6; CDR3: ASSLASKGQQY
J: TRBJ2-2; length: 13; size: few; V: TRBV20-1; CDR3: SARERSTWKGELF
J: TRBJ1-5; length: 10; size: few; V: TRBV6-6; CDR3: ASSYLNQPQH
J: TRBJ2-7; length: 13; size: .; V: TRBV7-6; CDR3: ASSDTTGPGNEQY
J: TRBJ2-5; length: 11; size: .; V: TRBV7-9; CDR3: ASSRSSPETQY